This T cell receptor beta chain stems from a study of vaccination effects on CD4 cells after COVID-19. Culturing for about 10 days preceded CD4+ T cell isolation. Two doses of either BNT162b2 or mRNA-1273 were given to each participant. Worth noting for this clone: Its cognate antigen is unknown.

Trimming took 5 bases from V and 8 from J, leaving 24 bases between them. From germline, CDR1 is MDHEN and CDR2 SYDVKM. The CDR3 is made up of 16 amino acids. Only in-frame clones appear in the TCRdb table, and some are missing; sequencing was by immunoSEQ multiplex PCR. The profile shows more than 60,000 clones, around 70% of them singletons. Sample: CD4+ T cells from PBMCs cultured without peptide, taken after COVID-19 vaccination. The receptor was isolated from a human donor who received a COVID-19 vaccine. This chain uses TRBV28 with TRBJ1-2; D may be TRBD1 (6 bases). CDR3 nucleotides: TGTGCCAGCAGTACTTTAATAGAGACAGGCTTGAGGGGCTACACCTTC. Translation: CASSTLIETGLRGYTF.